This entry features one T cell receptor (beta chain) sequence. Its target is unknown. The junction shows a germline mismatch at one end, possibly a read error. It was with a sample-barcoded 5' primer and a J-beta primer mix that a second PCR of roughly 7 to 12 cycles was run. Each CDR3 protein is one row after TCRdb ran MiXCR on the 5' RACE reads. Altogether under 2,000,000 distinct CDR3 sequences are present, just under 50% being singletons, with the ten largest covering 2% to 2.5%. Germline CDR1 and CDR2: MNHNY and SVGAGI (reference sequence). The CDR3 loop spans 12 amino acids. Staff drew roughly 10 milliliters of peripheral blood from each donor. This sample was taken from a study of blood T cells in healthy people across ages. Study observations and caveats: Because donor CMV status was unknown, expanded clonotype changes were possibly confounded.

This sequence originates from a woman aged 40 to 55 in good health. The sample comprised blood. This sequence joins TRBV6-6 and TRBJ1-6; D gene ambiguous. This CDR3 reads CASSYSESPPHF. CDR3 nucleotides: TGTGCCAGCAGTTACTCTGAGTCGCCCCCCCACTTT.